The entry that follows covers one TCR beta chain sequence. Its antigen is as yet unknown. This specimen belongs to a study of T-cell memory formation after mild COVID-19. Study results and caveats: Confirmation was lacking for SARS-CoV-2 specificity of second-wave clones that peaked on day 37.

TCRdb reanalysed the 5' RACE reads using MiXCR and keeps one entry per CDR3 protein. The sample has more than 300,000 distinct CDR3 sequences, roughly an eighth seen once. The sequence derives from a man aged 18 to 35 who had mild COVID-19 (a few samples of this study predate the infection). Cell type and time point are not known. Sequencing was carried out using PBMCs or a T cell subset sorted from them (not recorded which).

The CDR3 DNA reads as TGTGCCAGCAGCTTCCTGCAACGGGGGTCCGAGCAGTACTTC. The encoded protein is CASSFLQRGSEQYF. V is TRBV7-9 and J is TRBJ2-7; D perhaps matches TRBD2 (6 bases). The CDR3 runs 14 residues. CDR1 and CDR2 from the germline V gene are SEHNR and FQNEAQ (reference sequence). The V and J ends lost 3 bases and 6 bases respectively, with 15 bases between them.